Described below is a single T cell receptor beta chain sequence and its context. The antigen is unknown. In the naive CD8 group, cells lacked CD45RO and were positively selected for CCR7, so terminally differentiated effector memory CD45RA+ cells were left out. Assay used: immunoSEQ multiplex PCR; TCRdb lists only in-frame clones, some missing. The table shows 550,000 to 750,000 clones, with roughly 94% occurring only once. The sample belongs to a study of shared clonotypes between healthy human individuals. V was trimmed by 5 bases and J by 4 bases, leaving 9 bases between them. CDR1 is SGHTA and CDR2 is FQGTGA in the germline V gene. The CDR3 has 13 residues. Regarding the study as a whole: With a handful of donors compared, approximately 5% of naive CD4 clonotypes were shared. An expected dependence of interdonor clonotype sharing on sequencing depth was noted. Large sequencing depth failed to make sorted-subset sequencing complete, rarefaction showed. Generally, naive subsets came out with larger estimated richness than memory subsets.

Sequencing was performed on naive CD8+ T cells sorted from blood. The TCR originated in a man aged 25-45 years in good health. The V and J genes are TRBV7-3 and TRBJ1-5; D perhaps matches TRBD1 (5 bases). The CDR3 coding sequence is TGTGCCAGCAGCGGGGGGTTGAATCAGCCCCAGCATTTT. It yields the protein CASSGGLNQPQHF. The full variable domain, rest sourced from reference TRBV7-3 and TRBJ1-5, is GAGVSQTPSNKVTEKGKYVELRCDPISGHTALYWYRQSLGQGPEFLIYFQGTGAADDSGLPNDRFFAVRPEGSVSTLKIQRTERGDSAVYLCASSGGLNQPQHFGDGTRLSIL.